This entry lists 6 T cell receptor beta chains sequenced from one sample in a study of vaccination effects on CD4 cells after COVID-19. Pools of viral peptides were used by the ViraFEST assay to expand antigen-specific CD4+ T cells ahead of sequencing. Culture lasted 10 days before CD4+ T cell isolation. The infection with SARS-CoV-2 (confirmed by PCR) occurred in this person between March and December 2020. Antigens for these TCRs are unknown. Sequencing was performed with immunoSEQ multiplex PCR; in TCRdb, only in-frame clones are kept and a portion is missing. The sample has around 46,000 clones, more than 60% seen once. The starting material was CD4+ T cells from PBMCs cultured with a peptide pool, obtained before COVID-19 vaccination. The receptors derive from a human donor who had a prior SARS-CoV-2 infection.

The V and J genes are TRBV3-1 (or the pseudogene TRBV3-2) and TRBJ1-5, with D uncertain. Germline CDR1 LGHDT, CDR2 YNNKEL (reference sequence). The CDR3 runs 14 residues. The V end was cut by 3 bases, the J end by 0 bases, with 6 bases between. DNA of the CDR3: TGTGCCAGCAGCCACGGATATAGCAATCAGCCCCAGCATTTT. Translation: CASSHGYSNQPQHF.

The chain couples TRBV3-1 (or the pseudogene TRBV3-2) to TRBJ2-5; D is possibly TRBD2 (5 bases). V was pared by 3 bases and J by 5 bases, with 16 bases between. The CDR3 sequence is 15 residues long. CDR1 is LGHDT and CDR2 is YNNKEL in the germline V gene (reference sequence). The CDR3 here is CASSHNGHPGETQYF. The CDR3, as DNA: TGTGCCAGCAGCCACAATGGCCACCCGGGGGAGACCCAGTACTTC.

This clone was counted only a few times. V is TRBV7-2 and J is TRBJ1-6; D is unclear. The CDR3 is 13 amino acids. The ends were cut back, 5 bases at V and 6 bases at J, with 8 bases in the middle. Germline V gene data show CDR1 as SGHTA and CDR2 as FQGNSA. CDR3 loop: CASSPHSNSPLHF. CDR3 DNA sequence: TGTGCCAGCAGCCCCCACTCTAATTCACCCCTCCACTTT.

In this sample, this clone turned up a few times. CDR3 DNA: TGTGCCAGCAGCTTTGGACTCCGGACAGGGACTCAGCCCCAGCATTTT. It yields the protein CASSFGLRTGTQPQHF. This chain uses TRBV12-1 with TRBJ1-5; whether TRBD1, the table's D call, matches the DNA was not checked. TRBV12-1 is noted as a pseudogene. The CDR3 sequence is 16 residues long.

The rearrangement uses TRBV4-2 and TRBJ2-7; 7 nucleotides match TRBD1. CDR1 is LGHNA, CDR2 YNFKEQ, per germline. V lost 3 bases to trimming and J lost 1 base; unmatched junction nucleotides: 9. The CDR3 sequence is 16 residues long. The CDR3 reads CASSQQGDRGSYEQYF. In DNA form, the CDR3 reads TGTGCCAGCAGCCAGCAGGGGGACCGCGGGTCCTACGAGCAGTACTTC.

The V and J genes are TRBV7-9 and TRBJ2-3; TRBD2 is a possible D gene (5 bases). Germline lookup yields CDR1 SEHNR and CDR2 FQNEAQ (reference sequence). V was clipped by 3 bases and J by 0 bases, with 13 bases between them. CDR3 size: 16 residues. The CDR3 DNA sequence: TGTGCCAGCAGCTTTAGTAGCGTGAGTAGCACAGATACGCAGTATTTT. It codes for CASSFSSVSSTDTQYF.